This TCR beta chain stems from a study of blood T cell repertoires in COVID-19. Study at large: Sample material is recorded as cDNA or gDNA derived from T cells, B-cell-depleted T cells, or PBMCs.

CDR1 and CDR2 from the germline V gene are DFQATT and SNEGSKA (reference sequence). The CDR3 covers 12 residues. V shed 3 bases and J shed 5 bases, with 7 bases lying between them. The data were produced by immunoSEQ multiplex PCR, yet TCRdb's version contains in-frame clones alone and is incomplete. This sample has about 120,000 clones, with under 90% found just once. The rearrangement links TRBV20-1 to TRBJ1-4; D ambiguous. The sequenced material came from peripheral blood. This receptor was identified in a woman in her sixties or seventies with acute or convalescent COVID-19. CDR3 in amino acids: CSASAGNEKLFF. The CDR3 DNA follows: TGCAGTGCTAGTGCGGGAAATGAAAAACTGTTTTTT.